This TCR beta chain was recovered during a study of monozygotic twins with inflammatory bowel disease. Study-level findings and limits: Reduced clonotype sharing with other individuals was observed in IBD patients relative to healthy twins, especially with disease activity.

Following a re-call of the 5' RACE reads, TCRdb has one entry per CDR3 protein and lacks DNA. This sample contains approximately 300,000 distinct CDR3 sequences. Regarding this clonotype: Antigen specificity is unknown.

The CDR3 runs 14 residues. Germline V lookup: CDR1 SGHTA, CDR2 FQGNSA. This clonotype originated in a human donor with ulcerative colitis or Crohn's disease, or a healthy co-twin of an affected twin (not recorded which). The chain is built from TRBV7-2 and TRBJ1-1. Sequences were obtained from blood. The chain's CDR3 is CASSLAFGESVAFF.